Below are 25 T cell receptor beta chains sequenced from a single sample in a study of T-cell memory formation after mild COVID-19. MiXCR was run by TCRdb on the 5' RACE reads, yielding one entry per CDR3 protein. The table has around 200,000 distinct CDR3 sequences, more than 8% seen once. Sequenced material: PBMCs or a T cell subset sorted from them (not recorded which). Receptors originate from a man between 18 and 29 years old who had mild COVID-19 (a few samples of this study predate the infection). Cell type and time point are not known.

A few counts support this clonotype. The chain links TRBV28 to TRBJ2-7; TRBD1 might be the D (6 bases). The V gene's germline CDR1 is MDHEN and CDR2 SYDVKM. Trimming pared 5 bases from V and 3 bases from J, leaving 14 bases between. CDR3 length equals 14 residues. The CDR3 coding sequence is TGTGCCAGCAGTCGCCTCGACAGGAACTACGAGCAGTACGTC. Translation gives CASSRLDRNYEQYV.

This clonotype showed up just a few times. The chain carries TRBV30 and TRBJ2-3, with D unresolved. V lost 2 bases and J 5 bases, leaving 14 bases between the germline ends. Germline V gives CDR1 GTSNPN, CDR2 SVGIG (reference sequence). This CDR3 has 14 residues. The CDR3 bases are TGTGCCTGGAGTATCGGCAGTCTAGTAGATACGCAGTATTTT. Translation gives CAWSIGSLVDTQYF.

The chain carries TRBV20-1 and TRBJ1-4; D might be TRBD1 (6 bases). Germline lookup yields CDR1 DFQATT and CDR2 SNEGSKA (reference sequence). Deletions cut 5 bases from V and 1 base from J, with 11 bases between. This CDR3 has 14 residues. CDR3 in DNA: TGCAGTGCTCTTACAGGGATAACTAATGAAAAACTGTTTTTT. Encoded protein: CSALTGITNEKLFF.

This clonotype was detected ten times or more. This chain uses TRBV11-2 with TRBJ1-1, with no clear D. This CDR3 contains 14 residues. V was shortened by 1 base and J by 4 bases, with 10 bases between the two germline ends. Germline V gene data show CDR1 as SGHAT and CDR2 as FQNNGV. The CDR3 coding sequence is TGTGCCAGCAGCTTAGGGCTGCGCGGCACTGAAGCTTTCTTT. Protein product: CASSLGLRGTEAFF.

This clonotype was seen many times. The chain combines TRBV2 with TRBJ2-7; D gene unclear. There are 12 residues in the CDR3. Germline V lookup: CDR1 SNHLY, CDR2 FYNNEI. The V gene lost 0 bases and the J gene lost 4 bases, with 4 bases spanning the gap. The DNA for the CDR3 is TGTGCCAGCAGTGAAGCCGGGTACGAGCAGTACTTC. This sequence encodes CASSEAGYEQYF.

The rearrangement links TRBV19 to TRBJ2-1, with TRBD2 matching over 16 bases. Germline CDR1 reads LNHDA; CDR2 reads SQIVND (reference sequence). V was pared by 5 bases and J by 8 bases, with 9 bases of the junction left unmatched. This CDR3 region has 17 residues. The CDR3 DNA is TGTGCCAGTAGTCCCGGGACTAGCGGGGGGGCCCGCGATGAGCAGTTCTTC. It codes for CASSPGTSGGARDEQFF.

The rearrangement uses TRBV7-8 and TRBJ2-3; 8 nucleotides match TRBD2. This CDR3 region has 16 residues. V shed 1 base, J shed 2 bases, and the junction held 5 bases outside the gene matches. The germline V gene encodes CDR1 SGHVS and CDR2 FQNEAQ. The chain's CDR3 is CASSLGTSIFTDTQYF. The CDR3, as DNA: TGTGCCAGCAGCTTAGGGACTAGCATATTCACAGATACGCAGTATTTT.

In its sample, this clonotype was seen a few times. CDR3 nucleotides: TGCGCCAGCGCAAGCGGTCAGGGGGCAACTGAAGCTTTCTTT. Translation: CASASGQGATEAFF. The chain recombines TRBV5-1 with TRBJ1-1, with 8 bases aligning to TRBD1. Germline lookup yields CDR1 SGHRS and CDR2 YFSETQ. The CDR3 length is 14 residues. V shed 7 bases and J 5 bases; nucleotides not matched to a gene: 10. The full variable domain, its missing parts supplied by reference TRBV5-1 and TRBJ1-1, is KAGVTQTPRYLIKTRGQQVTLSCSPISGHRSVSWYQQTPGQGLQFLFEYFSETQRNKGNFPGRFSGRQFSNSRSEMNVSTLELGDSALYLCASASGQGATEAFFGQGTRLTVV.

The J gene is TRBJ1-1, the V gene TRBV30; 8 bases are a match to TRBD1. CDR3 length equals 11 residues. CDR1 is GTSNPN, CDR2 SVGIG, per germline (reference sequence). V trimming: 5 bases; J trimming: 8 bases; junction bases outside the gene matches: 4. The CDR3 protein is CAWADRVEAFF. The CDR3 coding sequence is TGTGCCTGGGCGGACAGGGTCGAAGCTTTCTTT.

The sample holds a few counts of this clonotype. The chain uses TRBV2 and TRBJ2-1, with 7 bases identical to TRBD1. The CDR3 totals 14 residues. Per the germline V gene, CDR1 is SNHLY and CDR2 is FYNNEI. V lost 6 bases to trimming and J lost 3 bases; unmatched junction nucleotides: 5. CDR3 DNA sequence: TGTGCCAGCAGGGGGGACAGACACTACAATGAGCAGTTCTTC. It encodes CASRGDRHYNEQFF.

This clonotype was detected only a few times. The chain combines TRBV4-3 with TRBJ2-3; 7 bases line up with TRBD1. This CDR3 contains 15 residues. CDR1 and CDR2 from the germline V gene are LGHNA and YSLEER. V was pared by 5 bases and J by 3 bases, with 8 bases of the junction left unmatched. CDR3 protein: CASSVTGVPTDTQYF. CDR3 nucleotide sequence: TGCGCCAGCAGCGTTACAGGGGTTCCAACAGATACGCAGTATTTT.

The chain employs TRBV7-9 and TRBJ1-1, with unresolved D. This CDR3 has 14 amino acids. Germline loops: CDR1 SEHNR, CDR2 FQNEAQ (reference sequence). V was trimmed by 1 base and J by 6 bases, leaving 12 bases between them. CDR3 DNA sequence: TGTGCCAGCAGCTTAGGTGGAAACGTAGCTGAAGCTTTCTTT. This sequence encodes CASSLGGNVAEAFF.

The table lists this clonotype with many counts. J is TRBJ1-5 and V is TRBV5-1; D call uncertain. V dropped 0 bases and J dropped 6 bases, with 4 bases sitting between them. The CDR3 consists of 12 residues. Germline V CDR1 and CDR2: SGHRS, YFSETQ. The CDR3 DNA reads TGCGCCAGCAGCTTGGAGGGTCAGCCCCAGCATTTT. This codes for CASSLEGQPQHF. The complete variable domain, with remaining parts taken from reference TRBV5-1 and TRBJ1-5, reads KAGVTQTPRYLIKTRGQQVTLSCSPISGHRSVSWYQQTPGQGLQFLFEYFSETQRNKGNFPGRFSGRQFSNSRSEMNVSTLELGDSALYLCASSLEGQPQHFGDGTRLSIL.

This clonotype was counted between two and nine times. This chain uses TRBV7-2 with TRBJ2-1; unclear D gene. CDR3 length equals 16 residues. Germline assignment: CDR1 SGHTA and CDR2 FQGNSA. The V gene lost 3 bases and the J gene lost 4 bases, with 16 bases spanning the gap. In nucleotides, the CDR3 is TGTGCCAGCAGCTTCCGTGTCCAGAGAAATTACAATGAGCAGTTCTTC. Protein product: CASSFRVQRNYNEQFF.

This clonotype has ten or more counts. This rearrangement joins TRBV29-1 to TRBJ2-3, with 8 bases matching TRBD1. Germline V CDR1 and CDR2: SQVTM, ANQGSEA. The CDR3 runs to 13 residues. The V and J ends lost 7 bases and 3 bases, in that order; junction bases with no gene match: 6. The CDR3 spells CSAPGGGTDTQYF. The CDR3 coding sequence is TGCAGCGCTCCAGGGGGCGGGACAGATACGCAGTATTTT.

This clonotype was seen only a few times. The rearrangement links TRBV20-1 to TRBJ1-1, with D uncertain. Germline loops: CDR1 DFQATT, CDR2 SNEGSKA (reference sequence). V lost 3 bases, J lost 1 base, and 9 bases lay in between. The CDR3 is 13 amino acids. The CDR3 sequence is CSAREDQNTEAFF. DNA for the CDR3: TGCAGTGCTAGGGAGGACCAGAACACTGAAGCTTTCTTT.

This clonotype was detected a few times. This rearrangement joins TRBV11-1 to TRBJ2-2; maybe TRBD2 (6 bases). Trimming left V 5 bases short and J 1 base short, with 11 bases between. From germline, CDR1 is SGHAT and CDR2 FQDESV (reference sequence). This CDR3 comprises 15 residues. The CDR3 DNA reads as TGTGCCAGCAGCCCCCGGGACTGGAACACCGGGGAGCTGTTTTTT. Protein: CASSPRDWNTGELFF.

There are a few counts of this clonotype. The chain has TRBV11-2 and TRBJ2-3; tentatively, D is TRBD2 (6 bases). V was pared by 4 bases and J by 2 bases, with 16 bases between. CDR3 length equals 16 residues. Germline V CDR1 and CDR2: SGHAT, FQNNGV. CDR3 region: CASSSIPGLATDTQYF. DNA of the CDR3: TGTGCCAGCAGCTCGATTCCGGGACTTGCCACAGATACGCAGTATTTT.

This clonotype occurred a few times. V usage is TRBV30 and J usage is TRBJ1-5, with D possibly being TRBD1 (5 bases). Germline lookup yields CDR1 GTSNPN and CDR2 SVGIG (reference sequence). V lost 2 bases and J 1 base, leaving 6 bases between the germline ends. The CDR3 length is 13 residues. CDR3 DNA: TGTGCCTGGAGTCAGGGAAGCAATCAGCCCCAGCATTTT. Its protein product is CAWSQGSNQPQHF.

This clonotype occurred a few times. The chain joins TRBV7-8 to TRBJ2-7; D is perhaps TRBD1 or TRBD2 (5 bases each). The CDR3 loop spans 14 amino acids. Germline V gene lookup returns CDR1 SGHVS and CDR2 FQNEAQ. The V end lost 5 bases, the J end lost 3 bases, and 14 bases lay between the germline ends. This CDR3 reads CASSLRDPGYEQYV. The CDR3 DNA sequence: TGTGCCAGCAGCCTCCGGGACCCAGGCTACGAGCAGTACGTC.

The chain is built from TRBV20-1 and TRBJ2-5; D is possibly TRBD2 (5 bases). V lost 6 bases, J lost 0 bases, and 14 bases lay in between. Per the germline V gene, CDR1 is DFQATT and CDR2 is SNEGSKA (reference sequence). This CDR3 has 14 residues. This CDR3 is CSARHGLYQETQYF. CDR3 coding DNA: TGCAGTGCCAGACACGGACTGTACCAAGAGACCCAGTACTTC.

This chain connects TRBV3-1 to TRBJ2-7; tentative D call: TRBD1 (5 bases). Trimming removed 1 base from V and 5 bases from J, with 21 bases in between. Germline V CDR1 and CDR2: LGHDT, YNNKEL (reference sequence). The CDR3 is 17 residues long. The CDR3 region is CASSQVRYQGTQNEQYF. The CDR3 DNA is TGTGCCAGCAGCCAAGTAAGGTATCAGGGCACGCAAAACGAGCAGTACTTC.

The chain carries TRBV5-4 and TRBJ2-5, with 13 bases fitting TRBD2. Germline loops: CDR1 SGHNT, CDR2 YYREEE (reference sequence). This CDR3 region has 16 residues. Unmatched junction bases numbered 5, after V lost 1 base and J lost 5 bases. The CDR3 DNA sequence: TGTGCCAGCAGCTTGAGGTGGACTAGCGGGGGTGAGACCCAGTACTTC. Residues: CASSLRWTSGGETQYF.

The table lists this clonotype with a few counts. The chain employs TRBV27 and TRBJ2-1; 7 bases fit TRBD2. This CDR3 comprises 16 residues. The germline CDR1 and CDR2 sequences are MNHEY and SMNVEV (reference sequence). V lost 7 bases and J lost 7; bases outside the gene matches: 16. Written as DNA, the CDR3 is TGTGCCAGCATGGTTTCCGAGCGGGGTGATTGGAATGAGCAGTTCTTC. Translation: CASMVSERGDWNEQFF.

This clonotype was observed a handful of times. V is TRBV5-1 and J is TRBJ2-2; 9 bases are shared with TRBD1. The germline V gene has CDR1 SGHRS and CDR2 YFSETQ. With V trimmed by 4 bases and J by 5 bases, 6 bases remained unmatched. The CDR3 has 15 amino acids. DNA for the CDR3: TGCGCCAGCAGCATGATGACAGGGGGTACCGGGGAGCTGTTTTTT. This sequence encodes CASSMMTGGTGELFF. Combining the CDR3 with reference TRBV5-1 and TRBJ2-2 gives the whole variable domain KAGVTQTPRYLIKTRGQQVTLSCSPISGHRSVSWYQQTPGQGLQFLFEYFSETQRNKGNFPGRFSGRQFSNSRSEMNVSTLELGDSALYLCASSMMTGGTGELFFGEGSRLTVL.